A single sample gave rise to the 9 T cell receptor beta chains below, sequenced in a study of cytomegalovirus exposure and HLA in healthy donors. The data were produced by immunoSEQ multiplex PCR, yet TCRdb's version contains in-frame clones alone and is incomplete. The sample includes about 110,000 clones, around nine tenths of them seen just once. The sample consisted of PBMCs. These receptors came from a woman in her twenties or thirties in good health and CMV-seropositive.

V gene TRBV6-6 combines with J gene TRBJ2-7; 7 nucleotides agree with TRBD2. This CDR3 spans 14 amino acids. Trimming at V came to 2 bases and at J to 1 base, leaving 2 bases not matched to a gene. Germline V lookup: CDR1 MNHNY, CDR2 SVGAGI (reference sequence). The CDR3 DNA is TGTGCCAGCAGTTACCCGGGGGGTTCCTACGAGCAGTACTTC. Protein product: CASSYPGGSYEQYF.

This clone was counted between two and nine times. The rearrangement uses TRBV6-5 and TRBJ2-2; D is perhaps TRBD1 (5 bases). The germline V gene has CDR1 MNHEY and CDR2 SVGAGI. V lost 5 bases, J lost 6 bases, and 10 bases lay in between. The CDR3 sequence is 13 residues long. The CDR3 bases are TGTGCCAGCAGTGGGGCGGATGCCGGGGAGCTGTTTTTT. Translating gives CASSGADAGELFF.

CDR3 amino acids: CASSQVSGLKTGELFF. For the CDR3, the DNA is TGCGCCAGCAGCCAAGTCTCGGGACTAAAGACCGGGGAGCTGTTTTTT. This rearrangement joins TRBV4-1 to TRBJ2-2, with TRBD2 matching 7 bases. Trimming removed 1 base from V and 5 bases from J; junction bases left unmatched: 7. This CDR3 comprises 16 residues. CDR1 and CDR2 (germline): MGHRA, YSYEKL.

The rearrangement joins TRBV19 to TRBJ2-3; TRBD1 matches at 10 bases. The germline CDR1 and CDR2 sequences are LNHDA and SQIVND (reference sequence). Unmatched junction bases numbered 4, after V lost 7 bases and J lost 3 bases. The CDR3 covers 14 residues. The CDR3 region has the DNA TGTGCCAGTACGACAGGGGGCGAAACAGATACGCAGTATTTT. It is translated as CASTTGGETDTQYF.

The chain combines TRBV29-1 with TRBJ2-1, with TRBD1 identical over 7 bases. The CDR3 has 13 residues. Per germline, CDR1 SQVTM and CDR2 ANQGSEA. V trimming: 4 bases; J trimming: 9 bases; junction bases outside the gene matches: 9. The CDR3 loop is CSVGTGDFSEQFF. The CDR3 coding sequence is TGCAGCGTTGGTACAGGGGATTTCAGTGAGCAGTTCTTC.

CDR3 bases: TGTGCCAGCAGTTTAACGGTCGCAACTAATGAAAAACTGTTTTTT. Translation: CASSLTVATNEKLFF. This chain joins TRBV27 and TRBJ1-4, with unresolved D. The CDR3 runs to 15 residues. V dropped 2 bases and J dropped 0 bases, with 7 bases sitting between them. Germline CDR1 reads MNHEY; CDR2 reads SMNVEV (reference sequence).

This chain links TRBV5-1 with TRBJ2-1; a possible D gene is TRBD2 (5 bases). Looked up from germline, CDR1 is SGHRS and CDR2 is YFSETQ. V lost 5 bases to trimming and J lost 0 bases, with 12 bases between them. This CDR3 contains 15 residues. Written as DNA, the CDR3 is TGCGCCAGCAGTGCGAGCGGAACCTCCTACAATGAGCAGTTCTTC. Protein product: CASSASGTSYNEQFF.

The V gene is TRBV9, the J gene TRBJ1-2; D is unresolved. The CDR3 is 18 residues long. V lost 4 bases, J lost 4 bases, and 26 bases lay in between. CDR1 is SGDLS, CDR2 YYNGEE, per germline. The CDR3 nucleotides read TGTGCCAGCAGCCCACACGGAACAGCCCCTAGCTGGGGCTATGGCTACACCTTC. Translation: CASSPHGTAPSWGYGYTF.

V usage is TRBV15 and J usage is TRBJ2-6; D uncertain. Germline assignment: CDR1 LNHNV and CDR2 YYDKDF (reference sequence). The CDR3 is 14 amino acids. V was trimmed by 5 bases and J by 0 bases, leaving 5 bases between them. The CDR3 DNA is TGTGCCACCAGCTTAAACTCTGGGGCCAACGTCCTGACTTTC. Its translation: CATSLNSGANVLTF. Using reference TRBV15 and TRBJ2-6 for the parts outside the CDR3, the full variable domain is DAMVIQNPRYQVTQFGKPVTLSCSQTLNHNVMYWYQQKSSQAPKLLFHYYDKDFNNEADTPDNFQSRRPNTSFCFLDIRSPGLGDTAMYLCATSLNSGANVLTFGAGSRLTVL.